One sample yielded the 31 T cell receptor beta chains listed below, sequenced in a study of CD8 T cells in ankylosing spondylitis. A single record per CDR3 protein comes from TCRdb applying MiXCR to the 5' RACE reads. The sample comprises a few hundred thousand distinct CDR3 sequences, around 20% of which are singletons, and 3.5% to 4.5% rests with the top ten. Sequencing was performed on blood, either unsorted or a sorted T cell fraction (not recorded which). All receptors derive from a female donor with ankylosing spondylitis or in good health (not recorded which).

This clonotype appeared a few times. The chain carries TRBV20-1 and TRBJ2-1; TRBD2 aligns across 14 bases. The CDR3 sequence is 20 residues long. CDR1 DFQATT and CDR2 SNEGSKA come from the germline V gene (reference sequence). V lost 1 base, J lost 0 bases, and 11 bases stayed unmatched. CDR3 in amino acids: CSARVFGTSGRSHSYNEQFF. The DNA for the CDR3 is TGCAGTGCTAGAGTATTCGGGACTAGCGGGAGATCCCACTCCTACAATGAGCAGTTCTTC.

This chain links TRBV29-1 with TRBJ2-1, with 9 bases identical to TRBD1. Germline lookup yields CDR1 SQVTM and CDR2 ANQGSEA. The CDR3 loop spans 15 amino acids. J gave up 8 bases and V 3 bases, and 11 bases lay outside the gene matches. The chain's CDR3 is CSVDPWDRDVDEQFF. DNA for the CDR3: TGCAGCGTTGATCCGTGGGACAGGGATGTAGATGAGCAGTTCTTC.

This clonotype turned up a few times. This rearrangement joins TRBV12-3 or TRBV12-4 to TRBJ2-7; 7 nucleotides line up with TRBD2. With 9 bases clipped from V and 9 bases from J, the junction kept 8 bases outside the gene matches. The CDR3 loop spans 11 amino acids. For the CDR3, the DNA is TGTGCCAGTGGGGGGGAGAGGGGGCAGTACTTC. This gives the protein CASGGERGQYF.

This clonotype was found many times. V usage is TRBV6-1 and J usage is TRBJ2-4; 7 bases match TRBD1. Germline values: CDR1 MNHNS, CDR2 SASEGT. This CDR3 is built from 13 residues. J lost 9 bases, V lost 5 bases, and 7 bases had no gene match. The CDR3 is CASSLRQGAIQYF. The CDR3 DNA reads TGTGCCAGCAGTCTCCGACAGGGAGCCATTCAGTACTTC.

This clonotype came up a few times. The rearrangement links TRBV20-1 to TRBJ1-4, with D perhaps TRBD1 (5 bases). Per the germline V gene, CDR1 is DFQATT and CDR2 is SNEGSKA (reference sequence). V was pared by 3 bases and J by 6 bases, with 14 bases between. CDR3 size: 14 residues. CDR3 nucleotide sequence: TGCAGTGCTAGGGAAGGGGACCGGCATGAAAAACTGTTTTTT. Amino acid sequence: CSAREGDRHEKLFF.

The CDR3 DNA reads as TGCGCCAGCATACCGACTAGCGGGAGTGCTGAGCAGTTCTTC. As protein: CASIPTSGSAEQFF. The chain combines TRBV5-1 with TRBJ2-1; 12 bases agree with TRBD2. CDR1 is SGHRS and CDR2 is YFSETQ in the germline V gene. The CDR3 spans 14 residues. V was pared by 6 bases and J by 9 bases, with 7 bases of the junction left unmatched.

V usage is TRBV24-1 and J usage is TRBJ1-6; maybe TRBD1 (5 bases). The CDR3 covers 13 residues. Trimming cost V 8 bases and J 7 bases, with 11 bases left between them. Germline CDR1 and CDR2: KGHDR and SFDVKD. The CDR3 coding sequence is TGTGCCACCACGGGACTGCCAAATTCACCCCTCCACTTT. Amino acid sequence: CATTGLPNSPLHF.

The table lists this clonotype with many counts. This rearrangement joins TRBV12-3 or TRBV12-4 to TRBJ2-4; tentatively, D is TRBD1 (5 bases). The CDR3 loop spans 12 amino acids. V gave up 1 base and J gave up 12 bases, with 10 bases separating them. The CDR3 reads CASSLVDTSQYF. In nucleotides, the CDR3 is TGTGCCAGCAGTTTAGTGGACACGAGTCAGTACTTC.

In this sample, this clonotype turned up a few times. This chain links TRBV6-2 or TRBV6-3 with TRBJ2-5; 7 bases align to TRBD2. J lost 2 bases, V lost 4 bases, and 1 base had no gene match. The germline V gene encodes CDR1 MNHEY and CDR2 SVGEGT. This CDR3 has 13 residues. CDR3 amino acids: CASSWTSQETQYF. The CDR3 DNA reads as TGTGCCAGCAGTTGGACTAGTCAAGAGACCCAGTACTTC.

This chain connects TRBV6-1 to TRBJ2-7, with TRBD1 identical over 9 bases. The CDR3 totals 14 residues. Germline-derived CDR1 and CDR2 are MNHNS and SASEGT. J was trimmed by 6 bases and V by 6 bases; bases with no gene match: 9. In DNA form, the CDR3 reads TGTGCCAGCAGCCGCGGACAGGGGAATACCGAGCAGTACTTC. Its protein is CASSRGQGNTEQYF.

The chain is built from TRBV4-3 and TRBJ2-3, with D unclear. Trimming removed 0 bases at V and 4 bases at J, with 8 bases between. Germline loops: CDR1 LGHNA, CDR2 YSLEER. The CDR3 totals 14 residues. The CDR3 loop reads CASSQDGVADTQYF. The CDR3 region has the DNA TGCGCCAGCAGCCAAGATGGGGTCGCAGATACGCAGTATTTT.

Of note for this clonotype: One end of the junction is discordant with germline, which a read error may explain. The chain uses TRBV27 and TRBJ1-2; D not resolved. CDR1 is MNHEY and CDR2 is SMNVEV in the germline V gene (reference sequence). This CDR3 region has 12 residues. The CDR3 here is CTSSPRSGGYTF. The CDR3 DNA sequence: TGCACCAGCAGTCCGCGTTCGGGGGGCTACACCTTC.

This clonotype has a handful of counts. The rearrangement joins TRBV19 to TRBJ2-3; D gene uncertain. There are 11 residues in the CDR3. V dropped 7 bases and J dropped 6 bases, with 8 bases sitting between them. Germline values: CDR1 LNHDA, CDR2 SQIVND (reference sequence). The CDR3 DNA sequence: TGTGCCAGTATCGTTGGGGATACGCAGTATTTT. It yields the protein CASIVGDTQYF.

This clonotype has only a few counts. This sequence joins TRBV4-1 and TRBJ1-6, with 9 bases identical to TRBD1. J was trimmed by 9 bases and V by 0 bases; bases with no gene match: 12. This CDR3 spans 18 amino acids. Germline V gene data show CDR1 as MGHRA and CDR2 as YSYEKL. The CDR3 nucleotides read TGCGCCAGCAGCCAAGATGGCGTGGGACAGGGAAACCTTTCACCCCTCCACTTT. Translation: CASSQDGVGQGNLSPLHF.

This clonotype was recorded a few times. The junction shows a germline mismatch at one end, possibly a read error. The chain recombines TRBV6-2 or TRBV6-3 with TRBJ2-1; D is perhaps TRBD2 (5 bases). CDR3 length: 14 residues. Germline assignment: CDR1 MNHEY and CDR2 SVGEGT. The CDR3 loop reads CANSKSGTFNEQFF. The CDR3 bases are TGTGCCAACAGTAAGAGCGGTACCTTCAATGAGCAGTTCTTC.

A few counts support this clonotype. This chain links TRBV18 with TRBJ2-1; the D gene could be TRBD1 or TRBD2 (5 bases each). Germline lookup yields CDR1 KGHSH and CDR2 LQKENI. Trimming left V 8 bases short and J 8 bases short, with 16 bases between. CDR3 length: 13 residues. The CDR3 spells CASTGRRVDEQFF. CDR3 DNA: TGTGCCAGCACGGGACGACGGGTTGATGAGCAGTTCTTC.

V gene TRBV19 combines with J gene TRBJ2-5, with 8 bases fitting TRBD1. Losses at the gene ends were 10 bases for V and 3 bases for J; bases not matched to a gene: 7. Germline V gene data show CDR1 as LNHDA and CDR2 as SQIVND (reference sequence). The CDR3 extends over 13 amino acids. The CDR3 bases are TGTGCCACCGCGGACAGGGTAAAAGAGACCCAGTACTTC. Amino acids: CATADRVKETQYF.

The chain links TRBV12-3 or TRBV12-4 to TRBJ2-5, with D possibly being TRBD1 or TRBD2 (5 bases each). This CDR3 contains 12 residues. Trimming removed 5 bases at V and 4 bases at J, with 8 bases between. This CDR3 is CASSRDGETQYF. The CDR3 nucleotides are TGTGCCAGCAGTCGGGACGGAGAGACCCAGTACTTC.

The chain uses TRBV18 and TRBJ1-1; possibly TRBD1 for D (6 bases). In germline, CDR1 is KGHSH, CDR2 LQKENI. Trimming shortened V by 1 base and J by 4 bases, and 16 bases separated the two germline ends. CDR3 size: 16 residues. The CDR3 DNA is TGTGCCAGCTCACCACGGGGGCAGGTAGGGGGCACTGAAGCTTTCTTT. Encoded protein: CASSPRGQVGGTEAFF.

This rearrangement joins TRBV20-1 to TRBJ1-5; D is uncertain. There are 13 residues in the CDR3. Per the germline V gene, CDR1 is DFQATT and CDR2 is SNEGSKA (reference sequence). V dropped 3 bases and J dropped 3 bases, with 9 bases sitting between them. CDR3 sequence reads: CSASPGFNQPQHF. The CDR3 DNA sequence: TGCAGTGCTAGCCCAGGATTCAATCAGCCCCAGCATTTT.

This clonotype has just a few counts. V and J are TRBV5-1 and TRBJ1-6; D uncertain. The germline V gene has CDR1 SGHRS and CDR2 YFSETQ. The CDR3 is 13 amino acids. Trimming pared 3 bases from V and 9 bases from J, leaving 10 bases between. CDR3 coding DNA: TGCGCCAGCAGCTCCGACACGATTTCACCCCTCCACTTT. This gives the protein CASSSDTISPLHF.

V and J are TRBV5-5 and TRBJ2-7; D is perhaps TRBD2 (6 bases). V dropped 4 bases and J dropped 3 bases, with 17 bases sitting between them. Per germline, CDR1 SGHKS and CDR2 YYEKEE (reference sequence). This CDR3 has 15 amino acids. In nucleotides, the CDR3 is TGTGCCAGCAGCGTCGAAGCGGGCGCGGGCTACGAGCAGTACTTC. Protein product: CASSVEAGAGYEQYF.

The rearrangement uses TRBV23-1 and TRBJ2-7; no clear D. TRBV23-1 is known as an ORF, though its function is uncertain. V was pared by 10 bases and J by 6 bases, with 13 bases between. The CDR3 totals 11 residues. The CDR3 DNA follows: TGCGCCACCCTCAGCAGGCGCGAGCAGTACTTC. Amino acid sequence: CATLSRREQYF.

For this clonotype: At one end, the junction sequence differs from germline, possibly due to a read error. J is TRBJ2-7 and V is TRBV7-2; 12 bases line up with TRBD2. The length of the CDR3 is 17 residues. Germline CDR1 SGHTA, CDR2 FQGNSA. CDR3 sequence: CDSSPRTSGISSYEQYF. The CDR3 nucleotides read TGTGACAGCAGCCCGAGGACTAGCGGGATTAGCTCCTACGAGCAGTACTTC.

There are a few counts of this clonotype. The chain has TRBV25-1 and TRBJ2-7; either TRBD1 or TRBD2 may supply D (5 bases each). V was trimmed by 1 base and J by 6 bases, leaving 16 bases between them. There are 15 residues in the CDR3. Per germline, CDR1 MGHDK and CDR2 SYGVNS. The DNA for the CDR3 is TGTGCCAGCAGTGAATTCCGGGGCGAGACTGCCGAGCAGTACTTC. Translated: CASSEFRGETAEQYF.

There are many counts of this clonotype. The chain uses TRBV28 and TRBJ1-4, with D possibly TRBD1 on 5 matching bases. The germline CDR1 and CDR2 sequences are MDHEN and SYDVKM. This CDR3 has 14 residues. With 8 bases removed from V and 0 bases from J, the gap between germline ends came to 10 bases. The DNA of the CDR3 is TGTGCCAGCCGCGGGGCATCAACTAATGAAAAACTGTTTTTT. Translating it yields CASRGASTNEKLFF.

This clonotype was recorded at least ten times. The chain carries TRBV18 and TRBJ1-5, with 9 bases identical to TRBD1. The CDR3 is 15 residues long. V trimming: 3 bases; J trimming: 6 bases; junction bases outside the gene matches: 6. CDR1 KGHSH and CDR2 LQKENI come from the germline V gene. CDR3 DNA sequence: TGTGCCAGCTCACCGGGACAGGGAACCGGTCAGCCCCAGCATTTT. Its translation: CASSPGQGTGQPQHF.

V usage is TRBV6-2 or TRBV6-3 and J usage is TRBJ2-7, with 14 bases aligning to TRBD2. CDR1 is MNHEY and CDR2 is SVGEGT in the germline V gene. V was pared by 6 bases and J by 10 bases, with 5 bases of the junction left unmatched. This CDR3 region has 13 residues. CDR3 sequence reads: CASSLGLAGDQYF. CDR3 coding DNA: TGTGCCAGCAGCCTGGGACTAGCGGGGGACCAGTACTTC.

J is TRBJ2-7 and V is TRBV4-3; 7 bases are a match to TRBD1. Germline trimming cut 5 bases from V and 5 bases from J; bases unmatched to any gene: 9. Germline CDR1 and CDR2: LGHNA and YSLEER. The CDR3 contains 14 residues. The CDR3 loop reads CASSLSGQRHEQYF. The CDR3, as DNA: TGCGCCAGCAGCTTATCGGGACAGCGGCACGAGCAGTACTTC.

This clonotype was counted only a few times. This chain joins TRBV7-2 and TRBJ2-7; D not certain. The germline V gene encodes CDR1 SGHTA and CDR2 FQGNSA. V lost 2 bases and J lost 1, with 15 bases in between. This CDR3 spans 16 amino acids. CDR3 amino acids: CASSLRTNSPSYEQYF. In DNA form, the CDR3 reads TGTGCCAGCAGCTTAAGAACCAACAGCCCGTCCTACGAGCAGTACTTC. Supplemented by reference TRBV7-2 and TRBJ2-7, the full variable domain reads GAGVSQSPSNKVTEKGKDVELRCDPISGHTALYWYRQSLGQGLEFLIYFQGNSAPDKSGLPSDRFSAERTGGSVSTLTIQRTQQEDSAVYLCASSLRTNSPSYEQYFGPGTRLTVT.

The chain employs TRBV7-3 and TRBJ2-2, with a tentative D call TRBD1 (6 bases). CDR1 and CDR2 from the germline V gene are SGHTA and FQGTGA. V lost 0 bases, J lost 4 bases, and 9 bases lay in between. The CDR3 loop spans 15 amino acids. The CDR3 spells CASSLTGHFTGELFF. As DNA, the CDR3 is TGTGCCAGCAGCTTAACGGGACACTTCACCGGGGAGCTGTTTTTT.